These 15 T cell receptor beta chains originate from one sample sequenced in a study of T-cell reconstitution after alpha-beta-depleted transplantation in children. Molecular barcoding with unique molecular identifiers was used for the TCRbeta library. One entry per CDR3 protein results from TCRdb running MiXCR on the PCR reads. The data contain around 300,000 distinct CDR3 sequences, over 20% of them seen just once; the ten biggest clones take up 11%. The source was PBMCs, mostly from graft donor cells, collected 180 days after TCRalphabeta/CD19-depleted stem cell transplant. The receptors were sampled from a male patient younger than 18 who had a stem cell transplant for acute lymphoblastic leukemia, so the T cells may come from the graft donor.

This clonotype was observed at least ten times. The CDR3 region has the DNA TGTGCCAGCAGCAAAGGACAGGGAGGGAAGCAAGAGACCCAGTACTTC. The encoded protein is CASSKGQGGKQETQYF. This chain connects TRBV7-9 to TRBJ2-5, with D possibly being TRBD1 (8 bases). This CDR3 contains 16 residues. Germline values: CDR1 SEHNR, CDR2 FQNEAQ (reference sequence). V was trimmed by 5 bases and J by 2 bases, leaving 18 bases between them.

V gene TRBV7-8 combines with J gene TRBJ1-1; D unclear. The CDR3 is 13 residues long. Per the germline V gene, CDR1 is SGHVS and CDR2 is FQNEAQ. Trimming took 5 bases from V and 1 from J, leaving 8 bases between them. The chain's CDR3 is CASSPYPNTEAFF. As DNA, the CDR3 is TGTGCCAGCAGCCCCTACCCGAACACTGAAGCTTTCTTT.

The rearrangement links TRBV5-1 to TRBJ1-4; no firm D call. Trimming took 4 bases from V and 0 from J, leaving 16 bases between them. This CDR3 is 17 amino acids long. Germline CDR1 and CDR2: SGHRS and YFSETQ. The chain's CDR3 is CASSIDKFDSTNEKLFF. CDR3 in DNA: TGCGCCAGCAGCATTGACAAGTTCGATTCAACTAATGAAAAACTGTTTTTT. The full variable domain, with the rest looked up from reference TRBV5-1 and TRBJ1-4, is KAGVTQTPRYLIKTRGQQVTLSCSPISGHRSVSWYQQTPGQGLQFLFEYFSETQRNKGNFPGRFSGRQFSNSRSEMNVSTLELGDSALYLCASSIDKFDSTNEKLFFGSGTQLSVL.

The CDR3 DNA reads TGTGCCAGCAGCTTTGAACTAGCCAAAAACATTCAGTACTTC. Protein sequence: CASSFELAKNIQYF. This chain links TRBV11-2 with TRBJ2-4; no reliable D call. The CDR3 is made up of 14 amino acids. V was trimmed by 3 bases and J by 0 bases, leaving 6 bases between them. In germline, CDR1 is SGHAT, CDR2 FQNNGV.

This clonotype showed up many times. The genes are TRBV5-1 and TRBJ2-3; D remains unclear. The germline V gene encodes CDR1 SGHRS and CDR2 YFSETQ. V was trimmed by 1 base and J by 7 bases, leaving 16 bases between them. The CDR3 covers 15 residues. CDR3 residues: CASSLPLLYRNTQYF. The CDR3 coding sequence is TGCGCCAGCAGCTTGCCCCTGCTTTATCGAAATACGCAGTATTTT.

This clonotype was counted a few times. This chain joins TRBV12-3 or TRBV12-4 and TRBJ2-1; D might be TRBD1 (5 bases). V was trimmed by 4 bases and J by 8 bases, leaving 9 bases between them. This CDR3 spans 12 amino acids. This CDR3 is CASSSQGHEQFF. The DNA of the CDR3 is TGTGCCAGCAGTTCTCAGGGCCATGAGCAGTTCTTC.

This clonotype was observed at least ten times. V gene TRBV5-1 combines with J gene TRBJ1-1; D ambiguous. The length of the CDR3 is 16 residues. Deletions cut 2 bases from V and 0 bases from J, with 14 bases between. From germline, CDR1 is SGHRS and CDR2 YFSETQ. CDR3 bases: TGCGCCAGCAGCTTAGGCAGGAGGCCTTTGAACACTGAAGCTTTCTTT. As protein: CASSLGRRPLNTEAFF.

In its sample, this clonotype was seen many times. The V call is TRBV4-1, the J call TRBJ2-7; TRBD2 matches at 11 bases. Germline trimming cut 2 bases from V and 4 bases from J; bases unmatched to any gene: 16. The CDR3 sequence is 19 residues long. CDR1 is MGHRA and CDR2 is YSYEKL in the germline V gene. CDR3 region: CASSQSGLAGPTRPYEQYF. The CDR3, as DNA: TGCGCCAGCAGCCAAAGTGGACTAGCGGGCCCAACCAGACCTTACGAGCAGTACTTC.

The chain recombines TRBV15 with TRBJ1-6, with no clear D. CDR3 length equals 14 residues. V was cut by 3 bases and J by 9 bases, with 12 bases left in between. Germline values: CDR1 LNHNV, CDR2 YYDKDF (reference sequence). The CDR3 nucleotides read TGTGCCACCAGCAGGGACCCCAGTAGTTCACCCCTCCACTTT. It is translated as CATSRDPSSSPLHF. Combining the CDR3 with reference TRBV15 and TRBJ1-6 gives the whole variable domain DAMVIQNPRYQVTQFGKPVTLSCSQTLNHNVMYWYQQKSSQAPKLLFHYYDKDFNNEADTPDNFQSRRPNTSFCFLDIRSPGLGDTAMYLCATSRDPSSSPLHFGNGTRLTVT.

V and J are TRBV5-1 and TRBJ1-2; TRBD1 aligns across 8 bases. CDR3 length: 15 residues. Trimming removed 3 bases from V and 6 bases from J; junction bases left unmatched: 10. CDR1 SGHRS and CDR2 YFSETQ come from the germline V gene. The chain's CDR3 is CASSSGQASVDGYTF. In DNA form, the CDR3 reads TGCGCCAGCAGCTCGGGACAGGCGTCGGTCGATGGCTACACCTTC.

This clonotype was picked up many times. This CDR3 reads CSASSVKYNEQFF. Written as DNA, the CDR3 is TGCAGCGCTTCTAGCGTTAAATACAATGAGCAGTTCTTC. The chain links TRBV29-1 to TRBJ2-1; possibly TRBD2 for D (6 bases). V dropped 7 bases and J dropped 4 bases, with 14 bases sitting between them. CDR1 and CDR2 from the germline V gene are SQVTM and ANQGSEA. The CDR3 contains 13 residues.

Written as DNA, the CDR3 is TGTGCCAGCAGCGGGATGCGTACCGGGGAGCTGTTTTTT. It specifies CASSGMRTGELFF. The V and J genes are TRBV11-2 and TRBJ2-2; D is ambiguous. V was clipped by 5 bases and J by 5 bases, with 9 bases between them. The CDR3 runs to 13 residues. The germline CDR1 and CDR2 sequences are SGHAT and FQNNGV.

This clonotype was counted only a few times. This sequence joins TRBV20-1 and TRBJ2-1, with 8 nucleotides matching TRBD2. The trim removed 0 bases at V and 5 bases at J, leaving 6 bases unmatched. This CDR3 region has 15 residues. CDR1 is DFQATT and CDR2 is SNEGSKA in the germline V gene (reference sequence). The CDR3 spells CSARDTSGVDNEQFF. CDR3 DNA sequence: TGCAGTGCTAGAGATACTAGCGGAGTTGACAATGAGCAGTTCTTC.

This clonotype was picked up a small number of times. The chain couples TRBV25-1 to TRBJ1-2, with D possibly TRBD1 on 6 matching bases. CDR1 is MGHDK, CDR2 SYGVNS, per germline. Trimming shortened V by 2 bases and J by 3 bases, and 16 bases separated the two germline ends. The CDR3 runs to 16 residues. The CDR3 loop reads CASSEPGTTRDYGYTF. CDR3 DNA: TGTGCCAGCAGTGAACCGGGGACAACAAGGGACTATGGCTACACCTTC.

This rearrangement joins TRBV5-1 to TRBJ2-1; TRBD1 is a possible D gene (6 bases). Trimming shortened V by 4 bases and J by 9 bases, and 20 bases separated the two germline ends. The CDR3 sequence is 15 residues long. Germline CDR1 reads SGHRS; CDR2 reads YFSETQ. The CDR3 DNA reads TGCGCCAGCAGCGGCCGGGACGCAGGGGTTGGTGAGCAGTTCTTC. Amino acids: CASSGRDAGVGEQFF.